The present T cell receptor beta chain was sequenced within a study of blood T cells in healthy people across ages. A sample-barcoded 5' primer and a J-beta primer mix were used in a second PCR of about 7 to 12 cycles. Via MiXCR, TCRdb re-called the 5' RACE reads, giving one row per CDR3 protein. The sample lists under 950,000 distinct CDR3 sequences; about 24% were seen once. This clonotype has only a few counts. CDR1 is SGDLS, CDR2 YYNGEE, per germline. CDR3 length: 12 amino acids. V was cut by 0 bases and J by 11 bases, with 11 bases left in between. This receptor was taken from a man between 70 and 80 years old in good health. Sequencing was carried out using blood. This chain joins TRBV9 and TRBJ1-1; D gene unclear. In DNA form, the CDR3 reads TGTGCCAGCAGCGTAGCTGGAGGATCGGCTTTCTTT. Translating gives CASSVAGGSAFF.